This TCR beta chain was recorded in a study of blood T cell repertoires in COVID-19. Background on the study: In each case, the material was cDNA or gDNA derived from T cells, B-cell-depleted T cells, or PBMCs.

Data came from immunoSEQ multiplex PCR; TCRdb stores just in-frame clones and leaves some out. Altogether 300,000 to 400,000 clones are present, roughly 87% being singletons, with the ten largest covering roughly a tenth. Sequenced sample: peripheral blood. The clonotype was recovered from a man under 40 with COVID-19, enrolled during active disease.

The CDR3 DNA sequence: TGTGCCAGCAGCGTAGATCCAGGACAGGGACGCGAGCAGTTCTTC. Translating gives CASSVDPGQGREQFF. The chain employs TRBV9 and TRBJ2-1, with 8 bases lining up with TRBD1. Germline values: CDR1 SGDLS, CDR2 YYNGEE. J gave up 10 bases and V 0 bases, and 9 bases lay outside the gene matches. This CDR3 spans 15 amino acids.